This T cell receptor (beta chain) was recorded in a study of cytomegalovirus exposure and HLA in healthy donors. The study, taken as a whole, reports: Using the classifier, cytomegalovirus status was reportedly diagnosed with high specificity and sensitivity. The authors confirmed in vitro that three CMV-associated chains were specific for CMV antigens. The authors listed 180 or so TCR beta chains as cytomegalovirus-associated. Follow-up analysis seemed to connect common viral pathogens with several of the most significant clusters identified.

J lost 4 bases, V lost 2 bases, and 5 bases had no gene match. CDR3 length equals 16 residues. From germline, CDR1 is LNHDA and CDR2 SQIVND (reference sequence). This clone has just a few counts. Its antigen is not known. Vbeta (60) and Jbeta (13) primers were used in the PCR. Generated by immunoSEQ multiplex PCR, the TCRdb table keeps only in-frame clones and is missing some. The table shows roughly 200,000 clones, with 9.5% occurring only once. Sequencing used PBMCs. This chain links TRBV19 with TRBJ2-1; TRBD2 matches at 10 bases. This clonotype was sampled from a woman aged 25 to 39 in good health and CMV-seropositive. CDR3 DNA sequence: TGTGCCAGTAGTATACGGACTAGCGGATTTTACAATGAGCAGTTCTTC. Its protein is CASSIRTSGFYNEQFF.